The subject of this entry is one TCR beta chain. Its antigen is unknown. This sample was included in a study of OX40 agonist ivuxolimab in advanced cancers. Across the study: Averaging 60 years in age, with a range of roughly 20 to 90, the cohort was around 87% male. Overall study findings and caveats: At 0.1 to 3.0 mg/kg and by week 6, clonal expansion occurred in CD4+ and CD8+ blood T cells. Also present in some nonresponders was a low level of normalized T-cell clonal expansion. More expanded clones were seen, on average, in CD8+ T cells than in CD4+.

V shed 5 bases and J shed 2 bases, with 6 bases lying between them. Looked up from germline, CDR1 is SGHTA and CDR2 is FQGNSA. CDR3 length equals 13 residues. Sequenced by immunoSEQ multiplex PCR; TCRdb stores in-frame clones only, minus some. The sample has more than 40,000 clones; around nine tenths are singletons. The sample here was CD4+ or CD8+ T cells sorted from blood, taken in a trial of the OX40 agonist ivuxolimab. The TCR comes from an adult with an advanced solid tumor such as melanoma, head and neck, liver or kidney cancer. V is TRBV7-2 and J is TRBJ2-2; D gene ambiguous. The CDR3 bases are TGTGCCAGCAGCCTTAAAAACACCGGGGAGCTGTTTTTT. This gives the protein CASSLKNTGELFF.